The 4 T cell receptor beta chains below all came from one sample that was sequenced in a study of graft-versus-host responses after intestinal transplantation (dated by TCRdb to the early 2020s). Library prep was done by the immunoSEQ multiplex PCR assay. TCRdb obtained this table from immuneACCESS and retained in-frame rearrangements with V and J assigned. These tables miss some clones; where compared with another copy, unresolved V genes account for less than half of the shortfall, and the remainder is unexplained. This sample gives nearly 45,000 clones in total; 75% to 95% of them show up just once. Clones ranked in the top ten supply around 4.8% of the sample. Sequenced here: PBMCs, sampled 524 days after transplant. These receptors were obtained from a human patient who received an intestinal transplant, so some T cells may come from the graft donor.

This sequence joins TRBV9 and TRBJ2-1; D may be TRBD2 (5 bases). The CDR3 is 17 amino acids. Germline V gives CDR1 SGDLS, CDR2 YYNGEE. Trimming pared 4 bases from V and 4 bases from J, leaving 21 bases between. CDR3 bases: TGTGCCAGCAGCCCAACGGCCTGGGAGACGAGGTACAATGAGCAGTTCTTC. It translates to CASSPTAWETRYNEQFF.

The chain couples TRBV6-5 to TRBJ1-2; D is uncertain. The CDR3 loop spans 13 amino acids. Germline CDR1 is MNHEY and CDR2 is SVGAGI. Trimming left V 8 bases short and J 4 bases short, with 14 bases between. The CDR3 loop is CASAPAWGYGYTF. The CDR3 DNA reads as TGTGCCAGCGCTCCTGCTTGGGGCTATGGCTACACCTTC.

V and J are TRBV27 and TRBJ1-4; 8 bases are a match to TRBD1. V shed 2 bases, J shed 3 bases, and the junction held 2 bases outside the gene matches. In germline, CDR1 is MNHEY, CDR2 SMNVEV (reference sequence). The CDR3 length is 15 residues. CDR3 DNA sequence: TGTGCCAGCAGTTTACAGGGACAGGCTAATGAAAAACTGTTTTTT. Translating gives CASSLQGQANEKLFF.

The CDR3 nucleotides read TGTGCCAGCAACGCCCGGGACAGTGGGTTGGGTGAAAAACTGTTTTTT. It codes for CASNARDSGLGEKLFF. This sequence joins TRBV28 and TRBJ1-4; 7 positions agree with TRBD1. Unmatched junction bases numbered 15, after V lost 7 bases and J lost 7 bases. The CDR3 spans 16 residues. The V gene's germline CDR1 is MDHEN and CDR2 SYDVKM. The full variable domain, with the rest looked up from reference TRBV28 and TRBJ1-4, is DVKVTQSSRYLVKRTGEKVFLECVQDMDHENMFWYRQDPGLGLRLIYFSYDVKMKEKGDIPEGYSVSREKKERFSLILESASTNQTSMYLCASNARDSGLGEKLFFGSGTQLSVL.